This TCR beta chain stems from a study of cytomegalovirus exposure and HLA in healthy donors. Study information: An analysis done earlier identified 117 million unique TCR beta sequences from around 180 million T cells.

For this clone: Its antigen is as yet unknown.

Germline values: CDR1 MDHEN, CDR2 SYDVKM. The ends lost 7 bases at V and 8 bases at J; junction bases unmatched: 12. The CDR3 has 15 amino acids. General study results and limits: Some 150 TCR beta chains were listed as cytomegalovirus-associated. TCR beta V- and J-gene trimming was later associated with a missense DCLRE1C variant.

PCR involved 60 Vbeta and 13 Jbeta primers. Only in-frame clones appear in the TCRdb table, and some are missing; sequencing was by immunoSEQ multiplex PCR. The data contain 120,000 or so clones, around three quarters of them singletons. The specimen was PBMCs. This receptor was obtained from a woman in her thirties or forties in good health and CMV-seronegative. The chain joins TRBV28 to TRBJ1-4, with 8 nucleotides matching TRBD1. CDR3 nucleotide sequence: TGTGCCAGCACTCCCCCCCTTGGGGACAGGGAAAAACTGTTTTTT. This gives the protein CASTPPLGDREKLFF.